This T cell receptor beta chain was sequenced in a study of T-cell reconstitution after alpha-beta-depleted transplantation in children. Germline lookup yields CDR1 SGHRS and CDR2 YFSETQ. This CDR3 region has 17 residues. Deletions cut 5 bases from V and 4 bases from J, with 24 bases between. Researchers prepared the TCRbeta library using unique molecular identifiers, the study reports. TCRdb passed the PCR reads through MiXCR, listing each CDR3 protein once. The table records 300,000 to 400,000 distinct CDR3 sequences, about 14% of them present only once. The sample was PBMCs, taken from the stem cell graft. This clonotype was obtained from a human donor who donated a stem cell graft to a child with Fanconi anemia. V is TRBV5-1 and J is TRBJ1-2; D is undetermined. The CDR3 sequence is CASRFGNSRSTLYGYTF. CDR3 nucleotide sequence: TGCGCCAGCAGATTTGGCAACAGCCGGTCCACACTCTATGGCTACACCTTC.